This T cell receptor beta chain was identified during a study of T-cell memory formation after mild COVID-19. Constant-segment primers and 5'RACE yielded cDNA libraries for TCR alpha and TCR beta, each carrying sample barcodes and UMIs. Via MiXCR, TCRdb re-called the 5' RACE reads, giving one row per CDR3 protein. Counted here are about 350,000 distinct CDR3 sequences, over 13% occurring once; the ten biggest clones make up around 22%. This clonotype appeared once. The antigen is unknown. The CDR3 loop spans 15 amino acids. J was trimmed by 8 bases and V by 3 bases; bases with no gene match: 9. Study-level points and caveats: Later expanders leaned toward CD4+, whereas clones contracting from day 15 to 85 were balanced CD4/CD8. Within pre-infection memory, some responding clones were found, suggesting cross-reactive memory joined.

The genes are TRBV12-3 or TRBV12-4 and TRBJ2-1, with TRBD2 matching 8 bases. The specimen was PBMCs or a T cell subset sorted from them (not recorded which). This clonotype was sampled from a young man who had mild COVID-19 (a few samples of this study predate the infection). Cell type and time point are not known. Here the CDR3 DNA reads TGTGCCAGCAGTTTGCCGGGACTAGTCCGGGATGAGCAGTTCTTC. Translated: CASSLPGLVRDEQFF.